Here is one TCR beta chain with its context. Authors' methods: Amplification with reference gene primers provided the estimates of nucleated cell counts. Measured with immunoSEQ multiplex PCR; TCRdb has only the in-frame clones, and not every one. That table supplies the V and J calls and clone size; D and trimming were determined from the DNA. The sample holds 100,000 to 150,000 clones; roughly four fifths are singletons and the top ten take about a tenth. This specimen belongs to a study of blood T cell repertoires in COVID-19. Study-level background: The origin of the acute and convalescent COVID-19 samples was the United States, Italy and Spain.

The germline gives CDR1 LNHDA, CDR2 SQIVND (reference sequence). V was pared by 4 bases and J by 5 bases, with 6 bases of the junction left unmatched. The CDR3 covers 14 residues. The V gene is TRBV19, the J gene TRBJ2-5; 8 bases are shared with TRBD2. The receptor's source is a man aged 35 to 55 with active or convalescent COVID-19. What was sequenced was peripheral blood. The CDR3 here is CASSRRGAWETQYF. CDR3 in DNA: TGTGCCAGTAGTAGGCGGGGGGCGTGGGAGACCCAGTACTTC.